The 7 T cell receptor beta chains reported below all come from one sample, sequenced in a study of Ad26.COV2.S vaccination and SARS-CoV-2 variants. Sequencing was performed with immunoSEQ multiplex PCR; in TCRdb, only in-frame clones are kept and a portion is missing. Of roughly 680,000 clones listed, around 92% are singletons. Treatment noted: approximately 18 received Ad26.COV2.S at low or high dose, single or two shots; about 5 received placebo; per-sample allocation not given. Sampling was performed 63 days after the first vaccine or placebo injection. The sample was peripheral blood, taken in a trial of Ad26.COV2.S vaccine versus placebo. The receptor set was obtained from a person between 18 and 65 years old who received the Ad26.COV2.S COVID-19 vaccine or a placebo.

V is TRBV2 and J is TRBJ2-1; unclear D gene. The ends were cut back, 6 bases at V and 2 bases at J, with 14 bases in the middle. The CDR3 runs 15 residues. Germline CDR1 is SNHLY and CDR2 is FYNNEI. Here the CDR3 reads CASSLAPLTYNEQFF. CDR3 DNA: TGTGCCAGCAGCTTAGCCCCACTTACCTACAATGAGCAGTTCTTC.

The CDR3 DNA reads TGTGCCAGCAGTGAAGCGCGGGCCGAAAAACTGTTTTTT. Translation gives CASSEARAEKLFF. The chain couples TRBV2 to TRBJ1-4, with D unclear. Trimming stripped 0 bases from V and 8 bases from J, with 7 bases between. This CDR3 contains 13 residues. Germline V gives CDR1 SNHLY, CDR2 FYNNEI.

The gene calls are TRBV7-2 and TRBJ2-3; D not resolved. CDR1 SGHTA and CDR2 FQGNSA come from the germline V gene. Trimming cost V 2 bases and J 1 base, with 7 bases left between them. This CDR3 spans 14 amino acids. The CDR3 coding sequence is TGTGCCAGCAGCTTATTAGACGGCACAGATACGCAGTATTTT. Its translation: CASSLLDGTDTQYF.

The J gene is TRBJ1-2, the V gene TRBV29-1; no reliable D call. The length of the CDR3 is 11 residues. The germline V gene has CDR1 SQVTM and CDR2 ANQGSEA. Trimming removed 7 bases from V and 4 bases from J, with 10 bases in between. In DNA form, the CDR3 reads TGCAGCGCCCCGGATTTCTATGGCTACACCTTC. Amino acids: CSAPDFYGYTF.

CDR3 sequence reads: CASSPTGGGYEQYF. For the CDR3, the DNA is TGTGCCAGCAGTCCGACAGGGGGCGGATACGAGCAGTACTTC. The chain has TRBV6-2 or TRBV6-3 and TRBJ2-7, with 10 bases identical to TRBD1. The CDR3 runs 14 residues. Germline trimming cut 5 bases from V and 4 bases from J; bases unmatched to any gene: 5. CDR1 MNHEY and CDR2 SVGEGT come from the germline V gene.

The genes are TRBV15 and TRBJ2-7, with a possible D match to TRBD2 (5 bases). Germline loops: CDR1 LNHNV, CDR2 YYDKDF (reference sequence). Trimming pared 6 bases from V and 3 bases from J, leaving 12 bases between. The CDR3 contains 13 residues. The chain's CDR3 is CATRREQNYEQYF. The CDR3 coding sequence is TGTGCCACCAGGAGGGAACAAAACTACGAGCAGTACTTC.

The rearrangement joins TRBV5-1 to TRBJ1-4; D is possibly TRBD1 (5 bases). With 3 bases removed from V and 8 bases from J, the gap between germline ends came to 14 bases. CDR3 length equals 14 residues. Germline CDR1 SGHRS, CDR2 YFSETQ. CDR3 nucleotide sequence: TGCGCCAGCAGCTCAGGGTCAGGGAGGGAAAAACTGTTTTTT. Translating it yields CASSSGSGREKLFF.